This T cell receptor beta chain was observed in a study of T cell responses to AZD1222 COVID-19 vaccine. This CDR3 region has 16 residues. V trimming: 1 base; J trimming: 2 bases; junction bases outside the gene matches: 6. CDR1 is SGHVS and CDR2 is FQNEAQ in the germline V gene. Data came from immunoSEQ multiplex PCR; TCRdb stores just in-frame clones and leaves some out. The table lists approximately 120,000 clones, 85% to 90% of them singletons, with roughly an eighth in the top ten. Study-level results: Spike-specific TCR breadth and depth grew following two AZD1222 doses.

Of note for this clone: The antigen remains unidentified.

The source was peripheral blood, collected on day 0 of AZD1222 vaccination. The rearrangement uses TRBV7-8 and TRBJ2-5; 8 bases fit TRBD1. The origin of this receptor is an adult in good health. CDR3 coding DNA: TGTGCCAGCAGCTTAGTGCCGGGACAGGTTCAAGAGACCCAGTACTTC. Translating gives CASSLVPGQVQETQYF.